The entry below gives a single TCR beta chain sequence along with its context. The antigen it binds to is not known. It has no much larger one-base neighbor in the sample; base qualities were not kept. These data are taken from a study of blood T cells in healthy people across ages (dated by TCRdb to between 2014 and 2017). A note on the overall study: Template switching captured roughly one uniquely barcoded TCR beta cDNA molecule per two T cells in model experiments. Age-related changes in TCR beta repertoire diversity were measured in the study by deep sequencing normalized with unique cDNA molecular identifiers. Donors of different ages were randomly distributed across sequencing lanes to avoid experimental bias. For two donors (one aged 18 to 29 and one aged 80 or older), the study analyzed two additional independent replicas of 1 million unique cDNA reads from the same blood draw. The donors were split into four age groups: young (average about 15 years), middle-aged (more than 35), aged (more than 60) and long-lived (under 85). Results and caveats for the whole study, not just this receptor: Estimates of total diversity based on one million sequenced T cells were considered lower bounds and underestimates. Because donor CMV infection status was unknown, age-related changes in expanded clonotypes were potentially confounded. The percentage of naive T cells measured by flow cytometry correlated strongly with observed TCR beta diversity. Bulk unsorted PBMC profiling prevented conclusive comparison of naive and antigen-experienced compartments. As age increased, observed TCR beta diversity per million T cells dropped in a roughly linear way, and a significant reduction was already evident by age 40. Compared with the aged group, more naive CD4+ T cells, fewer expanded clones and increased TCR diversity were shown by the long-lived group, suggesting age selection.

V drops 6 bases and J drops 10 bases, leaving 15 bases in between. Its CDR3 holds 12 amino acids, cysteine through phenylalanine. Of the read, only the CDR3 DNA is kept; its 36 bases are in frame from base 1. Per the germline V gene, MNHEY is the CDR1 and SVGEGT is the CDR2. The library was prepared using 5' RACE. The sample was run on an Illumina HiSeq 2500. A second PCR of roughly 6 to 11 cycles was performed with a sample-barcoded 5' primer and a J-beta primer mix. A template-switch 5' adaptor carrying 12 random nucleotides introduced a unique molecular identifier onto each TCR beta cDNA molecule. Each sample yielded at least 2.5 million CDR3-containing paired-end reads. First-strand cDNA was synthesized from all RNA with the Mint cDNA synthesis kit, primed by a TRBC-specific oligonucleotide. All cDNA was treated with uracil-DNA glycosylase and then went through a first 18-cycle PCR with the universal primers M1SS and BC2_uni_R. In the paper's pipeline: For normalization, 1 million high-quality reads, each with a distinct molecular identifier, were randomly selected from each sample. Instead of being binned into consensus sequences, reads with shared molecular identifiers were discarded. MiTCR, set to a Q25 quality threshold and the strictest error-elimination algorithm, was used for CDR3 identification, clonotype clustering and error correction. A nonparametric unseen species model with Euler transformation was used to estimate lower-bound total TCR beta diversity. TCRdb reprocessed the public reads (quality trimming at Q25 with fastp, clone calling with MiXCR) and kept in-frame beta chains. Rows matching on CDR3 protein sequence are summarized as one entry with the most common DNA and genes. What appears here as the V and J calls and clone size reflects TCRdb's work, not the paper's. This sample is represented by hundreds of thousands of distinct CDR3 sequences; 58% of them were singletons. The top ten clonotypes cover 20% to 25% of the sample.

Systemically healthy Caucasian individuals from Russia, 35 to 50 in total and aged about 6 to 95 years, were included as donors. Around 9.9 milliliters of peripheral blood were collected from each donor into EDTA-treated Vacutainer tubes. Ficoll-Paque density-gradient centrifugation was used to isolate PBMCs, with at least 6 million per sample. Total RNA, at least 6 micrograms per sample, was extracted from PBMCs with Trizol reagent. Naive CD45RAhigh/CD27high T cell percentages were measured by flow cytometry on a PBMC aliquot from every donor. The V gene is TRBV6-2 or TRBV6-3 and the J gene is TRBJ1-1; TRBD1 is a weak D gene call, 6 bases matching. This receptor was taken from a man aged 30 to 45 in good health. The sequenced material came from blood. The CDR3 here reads CASSFDRPGAFF. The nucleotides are TGTGCCAGCAGCTTCGACAGGCCGGGAGCTTTCTTT.